This entry lists 26 T cell receptor beta chains sequenced from one sample in a study of T cells in Graves' hyperthyroidism and ophthalmopathy. Regions amplified from RNA transcripts were the TCR beta CDR3 regions. The HTBI primer set was used in a first-round RT-PCR of the TCR CDR3. From the multiplex PCR reads, TCRdb called clonotypes with MiXCR, one entry per CDR3 protein. The table has roughly 500,000 distinct CDR3 sequences, roughly 14% seen once. Sequencing was carried out using blood. The source of these receptors is a woman under 40 with Graves' hyperthyroidism that later progressed to Graves' ophthalmopathy.

This clonotype is a singleton in its sample. This clone may be a read error of a much larger clone one base away. The chain joins TRBV30 to TRBJ1-5; TRBD1 might be the D (5 bases). V was clipped by 2 bases and J by 7 bases, with 12 bases between them. Germline assignment: CDR1 GTSNPN and CDR2 SVGIG (reference sequence). The CDR3 is 13 residues long. The CDR3 region has the DNA TGTGCCTGGAGTCTAGGGCAGGGACAGCCCCAGCATTTT. This sequence encodes CAWSLGQGQPQHF.

This clonotype has at least ten counts. The chain carries TRBV20-1 and TRBJ2-1, with 11 bases identical to TRBD2. CDR1 and CDR2 from the germline V gene are DFQATT and SNEGSKA (reference sequence). The CDR3 is 15 residues long. The V segment lost 6 bases and the J segment 3 bases; nucleotides outside the gene matches: 7. The CDR3 loop reads CSAIRLAGLYNEQFF. The CDR3 DNA sequence: TGCAGTGCCATAAGACTAGCGGGACTCTACAATGAGCAGTTCTTC.

J is TRBJ2-3 and V is TRBV2; the match to TRBD1 covers 7 bases. The CDR3 loop spans 17 amino acids. Trimming removed 3 bases from V and 6 bases from J; junction bases left unmatched: 15. The germline V gene encodes CDR1 SNHLY and CDR2 FYNNEI. The CDR3 nucleotides read TGTGCCAGCAGTGACTATCTAGGACAGGTGTTTTCGGATACGCAGTATTTT. This codes for CASSDYLGQVFSDTQYF.

This clonotype was seen ten or more times. This chain connects TRBV11-1 to TRBJ1-2; TRBD1 is a possible D gene (6 bases). The CDR3 loop spans 13 amino acids. CDR1 and CDR2 from the germline V gene are SGHAT and FQDESV (reference sequence). V lost 5 bases and J 13 bases, leaving 20 bases between the germline ends. The CDR3 spells CASSGGGDNGGTF. The CDR3 nucleotides read TGTGCCAGCAGCGGAGGGGGTGATAATGGAGGCACCTTC.

This clonotype was picked up one time. Possible read error: a much larger clone is one base away. The gene calls are TRBV6-2 or TRBV6-3 and TRBJ1-3, with 10 nucleotides matching TRBD1. CDR1 and CDR2 (germline): MNHEY, SVGEGT. The CDR3 runs to 16 residues. With V trimmed by 10 bases and J by 2 bases, 11 bases remained unmatched. CDR3 region: CATRPPGTGAGNTIYF. In DNA, the CDR3 is TGTGCCACCAGACCCCCCGGGACAGGGGCTGGAAACACCATATATTTT.

Ten or more counts support this clonotype. The chain combines TRBV19 with TRBJ1-5; 10 bases map to TRBD1. This CDR3 has 20 amino acids. V lost 5 bases, J lost 4 bases, and 20 bases stayed unmatched. Germline V gene sequence: CDR1 LNHDA, CDR2 SQIVND (reference sequence). The CDR3 sequence: CASSALPGQGKRGPNQPQHF. CDR3 DNA: TGTGCCAGTAGTGCACTACCGGGACAGGGGAAGAGGGGGCCTAATCAGCCCCAGCATTTT.

This clonotype was seen ten or more times. The rearrangement joins TRBV7-2 to TRBJ1-1; D remains ambiguous. This CDR3 comprises 14 residues. V gave up 0 bases and J gave up 1 base, with 6 bases separating them. Germline values: CDR1 SGHTA, CDR2 FQGNSA. The CDR3 nucleotides are TGTGCCAGCAGCTTAGCGTCCGGGAACACTGAAGCTTTCTTT. Translated: CASSLASGNTEAFF.

Many counts were recorded for this clonotype. The chain links TRBV27 to TRBJ2-1; D is unclear. This CDR3 is built from 12 residues. V lost 1 base and J 8 bases, leaving 6 bases between the germline ends. The germline V gene has CDR1 MNHEY and CDR2 SMNVEV (reference sequence). The CDR3 nucleotides are TGTGCCAGCAGTTTATACGGGCATGAGCAGTTCTTC. Its protein is CASSLYGHEQFF.

This clonotype was observed a handful of times. The genes are TRBV14 and TRBJ2-1; maybe TRBD2 (5 bases). This CDR3 contains 17 residues. V was clipped by 0 bases and J by 0 bases, with 12 bases between them. Germline-derived CDR1 and CDR2 are SGHDN and FVKESK. As DNA, the CDR3 is TGTGCCAGCAGCCAAGATGGCGGGTCAAGCTCCTACAATGAGCAGTTCTTC. This encodes CASSQDGGSSSYNEQFF.

This clonotype was detected a few times. The gene calls are TRBV6-2 or TRBV6-3 and TRBJ2-2; TRBD2 matches at 9 bases. The CDR3 has 17 residues. Losses at the gene ends were 4 bases for V and 5 bases for J; bases not matched to a gene: 11. Germline lookup yields CDR1 MNHEY and CDR2 SVGEGT. CDR3 in amino acids: CASSSRGREGLTGELFF. CDR3 coding DNA: TGTGCCAGCAGTTCGAGGGGGCGGGAGGGCCTGACCGGGGAGCTGTTTTTT.

This clonotype was recorded at least ten times. This rearrangement joins TRBV12-3 or TRBV12-4 to TRBJ2-1, with TRBD2 identical over 11 bases. The V gene end was trimmed by 5 bases and the J gene end by 9 bases; junction bases not matched to a gene: 9. This CDR3 spans 15 amino acids. The CDR3 reads CASSGAGGLAAEQFF. The DNA for the CDR3 is TGTGCCAGCAGTGGGGCGGGGGGACTAGCGGCTGAGCAGTTCTTC.

J is TRBJ2-2 and V is TRBV2; maybe TRBD2 (6 bases). The germline V gene has CDR1 SNHLY and CDR2 FYNNEI. The CDR3 contains 17 residues. Trimming shortened V by 6 bases and J by 0 bases, and 17 bases separated the two germline ends. The CDR3 loop reads CASRSASEGPNTGELFF. CDR3 bases: TGTGCCAGCAGATCAGCTAGCGAGGGACCGAACACCGGGGAGCTGTTTTTT.

The chain uses TRBV27 and TRBJ2-4; D is undetermined. Germline loops: CDR1 MNHEY, CDR2 SMNVEV (reference sequence). The CDR3 runs 16 residues. V was pared by 4 bases and J by 1 base, with 14 bases between. CDR3 region: CASSWTWNGAKNIQYF. In DNA, the CDR3 is TGTGCCAGCAGTTGGACGTGGAATGGGGCCAAAAACATTCAGTACTTC.

Only a few counts were recorded for this clonotype. The gene calls are TRBV30 and TRBJ1-5, with 8 bases lining up with TRBD1. This CDR3 has 14 residues. The V gene's germline CDR1 is GTSNPN and CDR2 SVGIG (reference sequence). V lost 0 bases, J lost 6 bases, and 4 bases stayed unmatched. The CDR3 reads CAWSVDQGAQPQHF. CDR3 coding DNA: TGTGCCTGGAGTGTAGACCAGGGGGCTCAGCCCCAGCATTTT.

This clonotype was found many times. The chain carries TRBV19 and TRBJ1-2; D is ambiguous. Germline V gives CDR1 LNHDA, CDR2 SQIVND (reference sequence). This CDR3 spans 15 amino acids. V lost 3 bases, J lost 4 bases, and 15 bases lay in between. CDR3 DNA sequence: TGTGCCAGTAGTATCGGGCAGGCCGTGACCTATGGCTACACCTTC. It translates to CASSIGQAVTYGYTF.

The CDR3 protein is CASSQVGIEGSYYGYTF. The CDR3 DNA reads as TGCGCCAGCAGCCAAGTTGGCATAGAGGGTTCGTACTATGGCTACACCTTC. V and J are TRBV4-3 and TRBJ1-2; the D is unclear. Germline V gene sequence: CDR1 LGHNA, CDR2 YSLEER. V was trimmed by 1 base and J by 3 bases, leaving 18 bases between them. The CDR3 loop spans 17 amino acids.

There are many counts of this clonotype. This rearrangement joins TRBV9 to TRBJ2-7, with D perhaps TRBD2 (5 bases). Trimming left V 4 bases short and J 6 bases short, with 20 bases between. In germline, CDR1 is SGDLS, CDR2 YYNGEE. The CDR3 contains 15 residues. The CDR3 protein is CASSPTVFREVEQYF. The DNA of the CDR3 is TGTGCCAGCAGCCCAACCGTCTTTCGGGAAGTCGAGCAGTACTTC. The full variable domain, completed using reference TRBV9 and TRBJ2-7, is DSGVTQTPKHLITATGQRVTLRCSPRSGDLSVYWYQQSLDQGLQFLIQYYNGEERAKGNILERFSAQQFPDLHSELNLSSLELGDSALYFCASSPTVFREVEQYFGPGTRLTVT.

This clonotype was counted at least ten times. The chain is built from TRBV7-9 and TRBJ2-7; 9 positions agree with TRBD1. The CDR3 is 14 amino acids. V shed 5 bases, J shed 7 bases, and the junction held 9 bases outside the gene matches. Germline-derived CDR1 and CDR2 are SEHNR and FQNEAQ (reference sequence). The CDR3 DNA reads TGTGCCAGCAGCCCGGGACAGGGTAAGAGGGAGCAGTACTTC. Amino acid sequence: CASSPGQGKREQYF.

The chain combines TRBV29-1 with TRBJ1-1; D perhaps matches TRBD1 (5 bases). The CDR3 contains 13 residues. With 6 bases removed from V and 4 bases from J, the gap between germline ends came to 15 bases. CDR1 is SQVTM, CDR2 ANQGSEA, per germline. The CDR3 region has the DNA TGCAGCGTCCTCCGCGGGGCGGGCACTGAAGCTTTCTTT. It encodes CSVLRGAGTEAFF.

This clonotype was seen at least ten times. The chain has TRBV13 and TRBJ2-3; 9 bases are a match to TRBD2. The CDR3 loop spans 16 amino acids. After removal of 4 bases from V and 0 bases from J, the junction contained 5 bases not matched to a gene. The germline gives CDR1 PRHDT, CDR2 FYEKMQ (reference sequence). CDR3 DNA: TGTGCCAGCAGCTCTAGCGGGATAGGGAGCACAGATACGCAGTATTTT. It specifies CASSSSGIGSTDTQYF.

At least ten counts were recorded for this clonotype. This chain links TRBV5-1 with TRBJ2-5; D may correspond to TRBD1 or TRBD2 (5 bases each). This CDR3 spans 14 amino acids. The V and J ends lost 3 bases and 1 base respectively, with 10 bases between them. Per the germline V gene, CDR1 is SGHRS and CDR2 is YFSETQ. CDR3 sequence (DNA): TGCGCCAGCAGCTCGGGACGTCTCCAAGAGACCCAGTACTTC. This sequence encodes CASSSGRLQETQYF.

This clonotype has a count of ten or more. The V and J genes are TRBV28 and TRBJ2-5, with D perhaps matching TRBD1 (7 bases). The CDR3 contains 15 residues. V shed 8 bases and J shed 2 bases, with 18 bases lying between them. Germline V gene sequence: CDR1 MDHEN, CDR2 SYDVKM. CDR3 sequence: CASSGMGGQQETQYF. The CDR3 DNA sequence: TGTGCCAGCTCCGGCATGGGGGGACAGCAAGAGACCCAGTACTTC. Based on the CDR3 plus reference TRBV28 and TRBJ2-5, the full variable domain is DVKVTQSSRYLVKRTGEKVFLECVQDMDHENMFWYRQDPGLGLRLIYFSYDVKMKEKGDIPEGYSVSREKKERFSLILESASTNQTSMYLCASSGMGGQQETQYFGPGTRLLVL.

This clonotype was seen many times. V and J are TRBV25-1 and TRBJ2-5, with D maybe TRBD1 (6 bases). Germline V gene lookup returns CDR1 MGHDK and CDR2 SYGVNS. The V gene lost 6 bases and the J gene lost 5 bases, with 22 bases spanning the gap. There are 16 residues in the CDR3. The CDR3 region is CASSPEGWVGQETQYF. The DNA for the CDR3 is TGTGCCAGCAGCCCCGAAGGGTGGGTAGGACAGGAGACCCAGTACTTC.

This clonotype was seen ten or more times. Here the CDR3 reads CASSLRGSEAFF. The CDR3 DNA reads TGTGCCAGCAGCCTCCGGGGTTCTGAAGCTTTCTTT. The chain recombines TRBV7-2 with TRBJ1-1; D unclear. Per germline, CDR1 SGHTA and CDR2 FQGNSA. Deletions cut 5 bases from V and 6 bases from J, with 10 bases between. The CDR3 has 12 amino acids.

This clonotype showed up many times. The rearrangement uses TRBV28 and TRBJ1-1, with 8 bases matching TRBD1. The CDR3 contains 13 residues. The germline CDR1 and CDR2 sequences are MDHEN and SYDVKM. J was trimmed by 5 bases and V by 6 bases; bases with no gene match: 5. The CDR3 protein is CASRPDRGTEAFF. The CDR3 coding sequence is TGTGCCAGCAGGCCTGACAGGGGAACTGAAGCTTTCTTT.

The chain recombines TRBV5-4 with TRBJ2-5; the match to TRBD2 covers 10 bases. V lost 4 bases to trimming and J lost 3 bases; unmatched junction nucleotides: 9. Germline CDR1 and CDR2: SGHNT and YYREEE (reference sequence). The CDR3 has 16 residues. For the CDR3, the DNA is TGTGCCAGCAGCGCGATAGCGGGAGGAAGGGAAGAGACCCAGTACTTC. It translates to CASSAIAGGREETQYF.